The rows below give T cell receptor beta chains drawn from one sample of a study of blood T cell repertoires in COVID-19. Sequencing was performed with immunoSEQ multiplex PCR; in TCRdb, only in-frame clones are kept and a portion is missing. Found here are 400,000 to 550,000 clones, roughly 89% of them singletons; the top ten hold 4% to 5.5%. Sequencing input: peripheral blood. The origin of the receptors is a woman aged 25 to 39 with acute or convalescent COVID-19. Both conserved end residues are part of each CDR3. The order of the fields is V gene, J gene, D gene, clone size, CDR3 DNA, CDR3 protein. A D gene is named only where the DNA matches it firmly. The listing skips clone size in some rows; elsewhere it reads once, few, many or a size class.

v_call: TRBV5-5
j_call: TRBJ1-2
d_call: -
clone_size: -
cdr3_nt: TGTGCCAGCAGCTTGGCATGGCGGCGGGTCGGCGGCTACACCTTC
cdr3_aa: CASSLAWRRVGGYTF

v_call: TRBV6-5
j_call: TRBJ2-7
d_call: TRBD1
clone_size: -
cdr3_nt: TGTGCCAGCAGGAGGGACAGGGGGCCCGCCAACGAGCAGTACTTC
cdr3_aa: CASRRDRGPANEQYF

v_call: TRBV19
j_call: TRBJ2-2
d_call: TRBD1
clone_size: -
cdr3_nt: TGTGCCAGTTCGACAGGGTCGAACACCGGGGAGCTGTTTTTT
cdr3_aa: CASSTGSNTGELFF

v_call: TRBV15
j_call: TRBJ1-2
d_call: TRBD1
clone_size: -
cdr3_nt: TGTGCCACCAGCGACGACAGGGGGGACTATGGCTACACCTTC
cdr3_aa: CATSDDRGDYGYTF

v_call: TRBV11-2
j_call: TRBJ2-7
d_call: -
clone_size: -
cdr3_nt: TGTGCCAGCAGCTTCTGGGGGGGCCCGACCTACGAGCAGTACTTC
cdr3_aa: CASSFWGGPTYEQYF

v_call: TRBV4-1
j_call: TRBJ2-1
d_call: -
clone_size: -
cdr3_nt: TGCGCCAGCAGCCAAGATCCTAGCGCTGCCGAGCAGTTCTTC
cdr3_aa: CASSQDPSAAEQFF

v_call: TRBV15
j_call: TRBJ1-2
d_call: -
clone_size: many
cdr3_nt: TGTGCCACCAGCACGCGGGAATATGGCTACACCTTC
cdr3_aa: CATSTREYGYTF

v_call: TRBV19
j_call: TRBJ2-7
d_call: -
clone_size: -
cdr3_nt: TGTGCCAGTAGTTACCCGGGGTCGAGGATCAACGAGCAGTACTTC
cdr3_aa: CASSYPGSRINEQYF

v_call: TRBV18
j_call: TRBJ1-2
d_call: -
clone_size: once
cdr3_nt: TGTGCCAGCTCACCAGAGACAAATGGCTACACCTTC
cdr3_aa: CASSPETNGYTF

v_call: TRBV12-5
j_call: TRBJ2-1
d_call: -
clone_size: -
cdr3_nt: TGTGCTAGTGGTTTGTTCGATGAGCAGTTCTTC
cdr3_aa: CASGLFDEQFF

v_call: TRBV2
j_call: TRBJ1-1
d_call: TRBD1
clone_size: -
cdr3_nt: TGTGCCAGCAGACAAGACAGGGACACTGAAGCTTTCTTT
cdr3_aa: CASRQDRDTEAFF

v_call: TRBV27
j_call: TRBJ1-2
d_call: TRBD1
clone_size: -
cdr3_nt: TGTGCCAGCAGTTCCATATCTGACAGGGGGGGTAACTATGGCTACACCTTC
cdr3_aa: CASSSISDRGGNYGYTF

v_call: TRBV5-8
j_call: TRBJ2-7
d_call: TRBD2
clone_size: -
cdr3_nt: TGTGCCAGCAGCGCGCGGGCGGGGGAAACCTACGAGCAGTACTTC
cdr3_aa: CASSARAGETYEQYF

v_call: TRBV7-9
j_call: TRBJ2-3
d_call: TRBD1
clone_size: -
cdr3_nt: TGTGCCAGCAGCTCGACAGGGGAAGGGGCAGATACGCAGTATTTT
cdr3_aa: CASSSTGEGADTQYF

v_call: TRBV2
j_call: TRBJ2-7
d_call: -
clone_size: -
cdr3_nt: TGTGCCAGCAACCTCCCCGGTGACGAGCAGTACTTC
cdr3_aa: CASNLPGDEQYF

v_call: TRBV30
j_call: TRBJ1-5
d_call: -
clone_size: -
cdr3_nt: TGTGCCTGGAAAAGGACGGAGACAGGTAGCAATCAGCCCCAGCATTTT
cdr3_aa: CAWKRTETGSNQPQHF